Below, 8 T cell receptor beta chains from the same sample are listed, as sequenced in a study of shared clonotypes between healthy human individuals. TCRdb's copy holds only in-frame clones and misses some; the assay was immunoSEQ multiplex PCR. The sample lists around 2,000,000 clones, roughly 95% occurring once. CD45RO-negative cells were positively selected for CCR7, leaving out terminally differentiated effector memory CD45RA+ cells. The sequencing input was naive CD8+ T cells sorted from blood. These receptors were collected from a young man in good health.

The V and J genes are TRBV27 and TRBJ2-7; TRBD1 aligns across 7 bases. Germline-derived CDR1 and CDR2 are MNHEY and SMNVEV (reference sequence). There are 14 residues in the CDR3. V lost 5 bases to trimming and J lost 4 bases; unmatched junction nucleotides: 8. CDR3 coding DNA: TGTGCCAGCAGTGTGACAGGGTCGGGTTACGAGCAGTACTTC. Translated, it gives CASSVTGSGYEQYF.

The chain links TRBV28 to TRBJ2-1; 11 nucleotides match TRBD1. From germline, CDR1 is MDHEN and CDR2 SYDVKM. This CDR3 is 16 amino acids long. J lost 1 base, V lost 6 bases, and 5 bases had no gene match. CDR3 loop: CASSPDRGPSYNEQFF. The CDR3 bases are TGTGCCAGCAGCCCGGACAGGGGGCCTTCCTACAATGAGCAGTTCTTC. The whole variable domain, filled in from reference TRBV28 and TRBJ2-1, reads DVKVTQSSRYLVKRTGEKVFLECVQDMDHENMFWYRQDPGLGLRLIYFSYDVKMKEKGDIPEGYSVSREKKERFSLILESASTNQTSMYLCASSPDRGPSYNEQFFGPGTRLTVL.

The chain uses TRBV4-3 and TRBJ2-1, with D uncertain. The germline V gene has CDR1 LGHNA and CDR2 YSLEER. V was pared by 0 bases and J by 2 bases, with 11 bases between. This CDR3 has 16 amino acids. CDR3 sequence: CASSQEYSPTYNEQFF. CDR3 nucleotides: TGCGCCAGCAGCCAAGAATATAGTCCAACCTACAATGAGCAGTTCTTC.

This clone showed up just a few times. The chain carries TRBV5-1 and TRBJ1-2, with 8 bases lining up with TRBD1. Germline V gene lookup returns CDR1 SGHRS and CDR2 YFSETQ. This CDR3 spans 14 amino acids. Trimming removed 1 base from V and 5 bases from J; junction bases left unmatched: 4. The CDR3 nucleotides are TGCGCCAGCAGCTTGCCCGGGACAGGTTATGGCTACACCTTC. Its translation is CASSLPGTGYGYTF.

The chain couples TRBV7-8 to TRBJ2-2; TRBD2 might be the D (6 bases). This CDR3 comprises 13 residues. The V and J ends lost 0 bases and 9 bases respectively, with 8 bases between them. CDR1 is SGHVS, CDR2 FQNEAQ, per germline. CDR3 coding DNA: TGTGCCAGCAGCTTAGCCCGGGAGTGGGAGCTGTTTTTT. Protein: CASSLAREWELFF.

This clone was seen once. The V call is TRBV7-9, the J call TRBJ2-3; TRBD2 agrees at 8 bases. Looked up from germline, CDR1 is SEHNR and CDR2 is FQNEAQ (reference sequence). The CDR3 is made up of 15 amino acids. V dropped 5 bases and J dropped 2; count of bases not matched to a gene: 6. The CDR3 here is CASSPAGDLTDTQYF. The CDR3 DNA follows: TGTGCCAGCAGCCCAGCGGGGGACCTCACAGATACGCAGTATTTT.

This clone occurred once. The gene calls are TRBV9 and TRBJ1-1; weak D call: TRBD1 (5 bases). Per germline, CDR1 SGDLS and CDR2 YYNGEE. V was clipped by 0 bases and J by 6 bases, with 21 bases between them. The CDR3 length is 17 residues. The CDR3 region is CASSVVGSGGTQSEAFF. DNA of the CDR3: TGTGCCAGCAGCGTAGTCGGGTCGGGGGGGACCCAGTCTGAAGCTTTCTTT.

This chain links TRBV10-3 with TRBJ2-5, with TRBD2 matching 10 bases. The length of the CDR3 is 15 residues. CDR1 is ENHRY and CDR2 is SYGVKD in the germline V gene. Unmatched junction bases numbered 9, after V lost 10 bases and J lost 1 base. The CDR3 here is CATTLAGGPQETQYF. The DNA for the CDR3 is TGTGCCACAACATTAGCGGGAGGCCCCCAAGAGACCCAGTACTTC.